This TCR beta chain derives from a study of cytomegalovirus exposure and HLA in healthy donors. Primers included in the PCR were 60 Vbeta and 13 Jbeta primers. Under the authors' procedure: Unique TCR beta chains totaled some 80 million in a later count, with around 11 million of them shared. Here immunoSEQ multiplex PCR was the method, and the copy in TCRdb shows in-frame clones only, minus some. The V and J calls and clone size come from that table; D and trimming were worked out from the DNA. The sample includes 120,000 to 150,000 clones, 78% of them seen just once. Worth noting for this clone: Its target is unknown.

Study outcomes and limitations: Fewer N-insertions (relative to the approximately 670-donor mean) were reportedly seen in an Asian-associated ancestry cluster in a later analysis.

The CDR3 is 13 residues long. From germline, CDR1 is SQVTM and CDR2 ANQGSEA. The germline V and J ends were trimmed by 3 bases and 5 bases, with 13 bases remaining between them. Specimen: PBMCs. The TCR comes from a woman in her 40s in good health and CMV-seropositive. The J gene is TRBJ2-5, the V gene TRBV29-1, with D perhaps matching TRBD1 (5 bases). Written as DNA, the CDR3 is TGCAGCGTTGACGGTTTGGGGCGGGAGACCCAGTACTTC. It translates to CSVDGLGRETQYF.